This passage covers 2 T cell receptor beta chains from one sample sequenced in a study of T-cell reconstitution after alpha-beta-depleted transplantation in children. TCRbeta library construction was performed incorporating unique molecular identifiers. Each CDR3 protein is one row after TCRdb ran MiXCR on the PCR reads. This table holds about 610,000 distinct CDR3 sequences, 10% to 13% found once. The source material was PBMCs from the stem cell graft donor, sampled from the stem cell graft. All receptors come from a human donor who donated a stem cell graft to a child with acute myeloid leukemia.

This clonotype showed up many times. The chain couples TRBV4-3 to TRBJ1-2; D gene uncertain. CDR1 LGHNA and CDR2 YSLEER come from the germline V gene. The ends were cut back, 0 bases at V and 6 bases at J, with 11 bases in the middle. This CDR3 comprises 14 residues. CDR3 DNA: TGCGCCAGCAGCCAAGATCGGTCCGGGAATGGCTACACCTTC. Its protein product is CASSQDRSGNGYTF.

This clonotype was observed a few times. This chain uses TRBV29-1 with TRBJ1-2; 7 positions match TRBD1. The length of the CDR3 is 13 residues. Germline CDR1 SQVTM, CDR2 ANQGSEA. After removal of 4 bases from V and 4 bases from J, the junction contained 6 bases not matched to a gene. The CDR3 is CSVGGGVGYGYTF. In DNA form, the CDR3 reads TGCAGCGTTGGAGGGGGCGTTGGCTATGGCTACACCTTC.